This T cell receptor (beta chain) appears in the sequencing data of a study of molecular identifiers for immune sequencing clone quantification (dated by TCRdb to about 2018). About the study as a whole: For a replicate experiment, RNA from 20,000 or 100,000 naive CD8 T cells was divided into five aliquots, of which four were sequenced. This methods study benchmarked molecular-identifier clustering-based TCR repertoire sequencing (MIDCIRS) and TCR RNA copy counting, using CD8 T cells to do so. Paper-wide results and their limitations: The naive libraries included spiked-in Jurkat TCR RNA (fewer than eleven copies' worth), and this RNA is not part of the donor repertoire. Even against a background of about a million naive CD8 T cells, spiked-in Jurkat TCR RNA amounting to a single cell's worth was reported to be detectable. When barcode sub-clustering was omitted, TCR diversity was inflated by chimeric consensus sequences, with chimeras reaching as high as 47%. Modeling estimated 2.5 to 3 recovered TCR RNA copies per cell, compared with about 10 by digital PCR, which implies around 33% capture efficiency. In CMV-specific effector cells, over 99% of molecules were held by clones above 20 RNA copies, whereas under 1% of molecules were held by such clones in naive cells. Identical TCR molecules sharing a barcode could cause highly expanded clone sizes to be underestimated.

Naive CD8 T cell libraries were made from around 20,000 to 1,000,000 sorted cells using 10%, 30% or 50% of purified RNA. On a BD FACSAria II, naive CD8 T cells were FACS-sorted as CD8+CD4-CCR7+CD45RA+ and collected into RLT Plus buffer. To test detection sensitivity, Jurkat RNA equal to some 11 TCR copies was added to samples of roughly 18,000-1,100,000 naive CD8 T cells. CD8 T cells were enriched with RosetteSep CD8+ T Cell Enrichment Cocktail and Ficoll-Paque, followed by ACK red cell lysis. Comment on this clonotype: Its antigen target is currently unknown. One base away lies a much larger clone, so this may be a sequencing read error.

Inclusive of the bounding cysteine and phenylalanine, the CDR3 is 15 residues long. Only CDR3 DNA remains: 45 bases, in frame from the first base. CDR1 and CDR2, looked up from the germline V gene, are MNHEY and SVGAGI. The library came from PCR. TCRdb records Illumina HiSeq 4000 as the sequencer. Preparation of bulk TCR libraries followed a previously described approach, with the TCR primers listed in Table S5. Total RNA was purified with the Qiagen AllPrep DNA/RNA kit. Before analysis, reads from multiple sequencing runs of one library were combined. The study's own analysis went as follows. Reads were retained only if their TCR constant sequence matched exactly, and those retained reads were trimmed to 150 nt and grouped according to their 12-nt molecular barcodes. Reads inside each barcode group were sub-clustered using a 15% Levenshtein threshold, and a quality-weighted consensus sequence was constructed for each RNA molecule. Non-functional sequences were excluded, and lower-count sequences lying one edit away from another sequence were also excluded. On the basis of fitting two negative binomial distributions, barcode sub-clusters with fewer than 20% of the maximum read count were discarded. The public reads were quality trimmed at Q25 with fastp and then assembled into clones with MiXCR by TCRdb, keeping productive beta chains. Duplicate CDR3 protein sequences are folded into a single record with the most common DNA and genes. The V and J calls shown here were made by TCRdb, not taken from the authors' results. The table for this sample lists 460,000 or so distinct CDR3 sequences; 20% to 25% of them were counted only once. The ten largest clones add up to 0.7% to 0.95% of the sample.

The sample was naive CD8+ T cells from blood, with Jurkat cell RNA spiked in. The meaning of the sample's cell subset or site label: FACS-sorted CD8+CD4-CCR7+CD45RA+ naive T cells. This TCR came from a human donor in good health. Some libraries in this study had Jurkat cell RNA spiked in. The chain couples TRBV6-5 to TRBJ2-7, with 10 central nucleotides matching TRBD1. Here the CDR3 is given as CAGSYRTGGSYEQYF. The sequence in DNA is TGTGCCGGCAGTTACAGGACAGGGGGGTCATACGAGCAGTACTTC.